This is a list of T cell receptor beta chains from one sample in a study of chemoradiotherapy in HPV16-positive cancers. Method: immunoSEQ multiplex PCR; TCRdb's copy keeps in-frame clones and lacks some. The sample contains approximately 4,000 clones, more than 85% of which appear only once. Here the sequenced sample was tumor tissue, taken from a patient who underwent chemoradiotherapy. The receptor set was obtained from a human donor with HPV-associated anogenital cancer. Each CDR3 is given with its conserved first and last residue. The D gene is left open where the match is weak. Rows may omit the clone size; those that give it use once, few, many or a size class.

size: NA; D: NA; V: TRBV10-3; J: TRBJ2-7; CDR3: CAISRGSEIQSYEQYF; DNA: TGTGCCATCAGCCGGGGGTCGGAGATACAGTCCTACGAGCAGTACTTC
size: few; D: NA; V: TRBV30; J: TRBJ1-2; CDR3: CAWSPIRVFYGYTF; DNA: TGTGCCTGGAGTCCAATCAGGGTATTTTATGGCTACACCTTC
size: once; D: TRBD2; V: TRBV9; J: TRBJ2-5; CDR3: CASSVAASGGKETQYF; DNA: TGTGCCAGCAGCGTAGCGGCTAGCGGGGGGAAAGAGACCCAGTACTTC
size: NA; D: TRBD1; V: TRBV18; J: TRBJ1-1; CDR3: CASSRSGTGSQAFF; DNA: TGTGCCAGCTCTCGATCCGGGACAGGGTCTCAAGCTTTCTTT
size: NA; D: TRBD1; V: TRBV7-9; J: TRBJ1-6; CDR3: CASSFAGTGILSLHF; DNA: TGTGCCAGCAGCTTTGCCGGGACAGGGATTTTGTCCCTCCACTTT
size: NA; D: NA; V: TRBV7-3; J: TRBJ2-5; CDR3: CASSLKQGVVETQYF; DNA: TGTGCCAGCAGCTTAAAGCAGGGAGTGGTTGAGACCCAGTACTTC
size: NA; D: NA; V: TRBV25-1; J: TRBJ2-7; CDR3: CASSDPSRYSYEQYF; DNA: TGTGCCAGCAGTGACCCTAGCCGATACTCCTACGAGCAGTACTTC
size: NA; D: NA; V: TRBV4-1; J: TRBJ1-2; CDR3: CASSSVAGQNYGYTF; DNA: TGCGCCAGCAGCAGCGTGGCGGGGCAGAACTATGGCTACACCTTC
size: once; D: NA; V: TRBV5-4; J: TRBJ2-2; CDR3: CASSLSASVRDGELFF; DNA: TGTGCCAGCAGCTTATCAGCTAGCGTTAGGGACGGGGAGCTGTTTTTT
size: NA; D: TRBD2; V: TRBV5-6; J: TRBJ2-1; CDR3: CASSFGWGLGVGGEQFF; DNA: TGTGCCAGCAGCTTCGGTTGGGGACTAGGGGTAGGGGGTGAGCAGTTCTTC
size: NA; D: NA; V: TRBV19; J: TRBJ1-5; CDR3: CASSKGRYNQPQHF; DNA: TGTGCCAGTAGTAAGGGGCGGTACAATCAGCCCCAGCATTTT
size: NA; D: TRBD1; V: TRBV7-2; J: TRBJ1-5; CDR3: CASSLEGGGQPQHF; DNA: TGTGCCAGCAGCTTAGAGGGAGGGGGCCAGCCCCAGCATTTT
size: NA; D: TRBD1; V: TRBV30; J: TRBJ1-2; CDR3: CAWSDRSTGNYGYTF; DNA: TGTGCCTGGAGTGACCGTTCGACAGGGAACTATGGCTACACCTTC
size: few; D: TRBD2; V: TRBV10-3; J: TRBJ2-5; CDR3: CAISAAPGLAVETQYF; DNA: TGTGCCATCAGTGCGGCTCCGGGACTAGCCGTAGAGACCCAGTACTTC
size: few; D: TRBD1; V: TRBV7-2; J: TRBJ2-1; CDR3: CASSTTGGASYNEQFF; DNA: TGTGCCAGCAGCACGACAGGGGGCGCTTCTTACAATGAGCAGTTCTTC
size: NA; D: NA; V: TRBV2; J: TRBJ2-7; CDR3: CASSQGQAYEQYF; DNA: TGTGCCAGCAGCCAGGGTCAAGCCTACGAGCAGTACTTC
size: NA; D: NA; V: TRBV5-3; J: TRBJ2-3; CDR3: CARKRGNRSPDTQYF; DNA: TGTGCCAGAAAACGAGGGAACCGATCCCCAGATACGCAGTATTTT
size: NA; D: TRBD1; V: TRBV5-1; J: TRBJ2-5; CDR3: CASRTGLQETQYF; DNA: TGCGCCAGCAGGACAGGGCTCCAAGAGACCCAGTACTTC
size: NA; D: TRBD1; V: TRBV11-2; J: TRBJ1-6; CDR3: CASSDMTGLGSPLHF; DNA: TGTGCCAGCAGCGACATGACAGGGTTGGGTTCACCCCTCCACTTT
size: once; D: TRBD2; V: TRBV10-3; J: TRBJ2-1; CDR3: CAISGTSGSYNEQFF; DNA: TGTGCCATCAGTGGGACTAGCGGCTCCTACAATGAGCAGTTCTTC
size: NA; D: NA; V: TRBV2; J: TRBJ1-1; CDR3: CASSDRGNTEAFF; DNA: TGTGCCAGCAGTGACAGGGGGAACACTGAAGCTTTCTTT
size: once; D: NA; V: TRBV30; J: TRBJ2-1; CDR3: CAWSNMVLEQFF; DNA: TGTGCCTGGAGTAACATGGTTTTAGAGCAGTTCTTC
size: NA; D: NA; V: TRBV7-6; J: TRBJ2-7; CDR3: CASSLQGSSSYEQYF; DNA: TGTGCCAGCAGCTTACAGGGCTCCAGCTCCTACGAGCAGTACTTC
size: few; D: NA; V: TRBV29-1; J: TRBJ2-1; CDR3: CSVVNLALGRVYEQFF; DNA: TGCAGCGTTGTCAATCTCGCCCTGGGCAGGGTCTATGAGCAGTTCTTC
size: few; D: NA; V: TRBV5-1; J: TRBJ2-3; CDR3: CASSLGGRTDTQYF; DNA: TGCGCCAGCAGCTTGGGGGGGCGCACAGATACGCAGTATTTT
size: NA; D: NA; V: TRBV5-4; J: TRBJ1-1; CDR3: CASRSGTLNTEAFF; DNA: TGTGCCAGCAGGTCGGGGACGTTGAACACTGAAGCTTTCTTT
size: NA; D: TRBD1; V: TRBV5-1; J: TRBJ2-5; CDR3: CASSSTGGPGETQYF; DNA: TGCGCCAGCAGTTCTACAGGGGGCCCCGGAGAGACCCAGTACTTC
size: once; D: NA; V: TRBV6-4; J: TRBJ2-6; CDR3: CASSTLAHDKVGPILTF; DNA: TGTGCCAGCAGTACCTTGGCACACGACAAAGTCGGGCCAATCCTGACTTTC
size: NA; D: NA; V: TRBV5-1; J: TRBJ2-3; CDR3: CASSLGGFTDTQYF; DNA: TGCGCCAGCAGCTTGGGCGGATTCACAGATACGCAGTATTTT
size: NA; D: NA; V: TRBV5-1; J: TRBJ1-2; CDR3: CASSHTPDKSYGYTF; DNA: TGCGCCAGCAGCCATACTCCGGACAAGAGCTATGGCTACACCTTC
size: NA; D: NA; V: TRBV9; J: TRBJ1-3; CDR3: CASSEASSGNTIYF; DNA: TGTGCCAGCAGCGAAGCCTCATCTGGAAACACCATATATTTT
size: NA; D: NA; V: TRBV4-3; J: TRBJ1-5; CDR3: CASSQDLIRTNNQPQHF; DNA: TGCGCCAGCAGCCAAGATTTGATCCGGACGAACAATCAGCCCCAGCATTTT
size: once; D: NA; V: TRBV4-1; J: TRBJ2-2; CDR3: CASSLREGRATGELFF; DNA: TGCGCCAGCAGCCTCCGTGAAGGCAGGGCCACCGGGGAGCTGTTTTTT
size: NA; D: TRBD1; V: TRBV9; J: TRBJ1-6; CDR3: CASSVEGAGRSPLHF; DNA: TGTGCCAGCAGCGTAGAGGGGGCAGGGCGGTCACCCCTCCACTTT
size: NA; D: NA; V: TRBV27; J: TRBJ1-4; CDR3: CASPQEALNEKLFF; DNA: TGTGCCAGTCCCCAGGAAGCCTTAAATGAAAAACTGTTTTTT
size: NA; D: NA; V: TRBV19; J: TRBJ1-2; CDR3: CASSIGMAGYGYTF; DNA: TGTGCCAGTAGTATCGGTATGGCGGGCTATGGCTACACCTTC
size: once; D: NA; V: TRBV30; J: TRBJ1-6; CDR3: CAWSREGNSPLHF; DNA: TGTGCCTGGAGTCGAGAGGGAAATTCACCCCTCCACTTT
size: NA; D: NA; V: TRBV30; J: TRBJ2-5; CDR3: CAWSVVETQYF; DNA: TGTGCCTGGAGTGTTGTGGAGACCCAGTACTTC
size: NA; D: NA; V: TRBV6-5; J: TRBJ1-1; CDR3: CASSYDWNTEAFF; DNA: TGTGCCAGCAGTTACGACTGGAACACTGAAGCTTTCTTT
size: NA; D: NA; V: TRBV2; J: TRBJ2-7; CDR3: CASSVVTSAVTSYEQYF; DNA: TGTGCCAGCAGTGTCGTTACCTCCGCGGTAACCTCCTACGAGCAGTACTTC
size: few; D: TRBD2; V: TRBV28; J: TRBJ2-1; CDR3: CASSLRGVTYNEQFF; DNA: TGTGCCAGCAGTCTACGGGGGGTAACCTACAATGAGCAGTTCTTC
size: once; D: TRBD2; V: TRBV11-1; J: TRBJ2-5; CDR3: CASSLWTSGGETQYF; DNA: TGTGCCAGCAGCTTATGGACTAGCGGGGGAGAGACCCAGTACTTC
size: NA; D: NA; V: TRBV5-1; J: TRBJ1-1; CDR3: CASSLSYSMNTEAFF; DNA: TGCGCCAGCAGCTTGTCCTACAGTATGAACACTGAAGCTTTCTTT
size: NA; D: NA; V: TRBV6-5; J: TRBJ2-7; CDR3: CASSRPGALLPEQYF; DNA: TGTGCCAGCAGTCGGCCCGGTGCCCTTCTTCCCGAGCAGTACTTC
size: NA; D: NA; V: TRBV13; J: TRBJ2-7; CDR3: CASSTRRSYEQYF; DNA: TGTGCCAGCAGCACGAGGAGGTCCTACGAGCAGTACTTC
size: NA; D: TRBD2; V: TRBV2; J: TRBJ2-5; CDR3: CASSEPGRTSGRETQYF; DNA: TGTGCCAGCAGTGAACCCGGCCGGACTAGCGGGCGGGAGACCCAGTACTTC
size: NA; D: NA; V: TRBV9; J: TRBJ1-5; CDR3: CASSVEGPTEWGNQPQHF; DNA: TGTGCCAGCAGCGTAGAGGGACCCACCGAATGGGGCAATCAGCCCCAGCATTTT
size: NA; D: NA; V: TRBV4-3; J: TRBJ1-6; CDR3: CASSQLIGNSPLHF; DNA: TGCGCCAGCAGCCAATTAATTGGGAATTCACCCCTCCACTTT
size: once; D: TRBD1; V: TRBV11-2; J: TRBJ2-3; CDR3: CASSYVGTADTQYF; DNA: TGTGCCAGCAGCTACGTTGGGACAGCGGATACGCAGTATTTT
size: NA; D: NA; V: TRBV9; J: TRBJ1-2; CDR3: CASSVDAARGFGYTF; DNA: TGTGCCAGCAGCGTAGACGCAGCCCGGGGTTTTGGCTACACCTTC
size: NA; D: TRBD1; V: TRBV5-1; J: TRBJ2-7; CDR3: CASSDGQEVNEQYF; DNA: TGCGCCAGCAGCGACGGACAGGAGGTAAACGAGCAGTACTTC
size: NA; D: NA; V: TRBV14; J: TRBJ1-1; CDR3: CASSQKWNTEAFF; DNA: TGTGCCAGCAGCCAAAAATGGAACACTGAAGCTTTCTTT
size: NA; D: TRBD2; V: TRBV2; J: TRBJ2-3; CDR3: CASSEAWASGSLTDTQYF; DNA: TGTGCCAGCAGTGAAGCGTGGGCTAGCGGGAGCCTCACAGATACGCAGTATTTT